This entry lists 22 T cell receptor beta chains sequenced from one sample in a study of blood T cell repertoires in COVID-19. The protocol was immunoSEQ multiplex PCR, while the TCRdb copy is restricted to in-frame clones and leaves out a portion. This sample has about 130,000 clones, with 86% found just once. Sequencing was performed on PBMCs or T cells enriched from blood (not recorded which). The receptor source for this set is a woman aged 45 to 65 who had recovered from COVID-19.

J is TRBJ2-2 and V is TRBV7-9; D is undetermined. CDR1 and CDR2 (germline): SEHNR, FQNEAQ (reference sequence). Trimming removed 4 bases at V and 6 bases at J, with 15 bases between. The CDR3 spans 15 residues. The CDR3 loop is CASSSDTLWAGELFF. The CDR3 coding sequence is TGTGCCAGCAGCTCCGACACCCTCTGGGCCGGGGAGCTGTTTTTT.

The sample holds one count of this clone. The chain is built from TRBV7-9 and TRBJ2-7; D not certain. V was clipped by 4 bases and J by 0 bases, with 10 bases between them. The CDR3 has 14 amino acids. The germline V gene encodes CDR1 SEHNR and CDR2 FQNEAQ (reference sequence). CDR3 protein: CASSSRESSYEQYF. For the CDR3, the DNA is TGTGCCAGCAGCTCGAGAGAGAGCTCCTACGAGCAGTACTTC. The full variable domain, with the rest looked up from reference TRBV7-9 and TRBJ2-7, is DTGVSQNPRHKITKRGQNVTFRCDPISEHNRLYWYRQTLGQGPEFLTYFQNEAQLEKSRLLSDRFSAERPKGSFSTLEIQRTEQGDSAMYLCASSSRESSYEQYFGPGTRLTVT.

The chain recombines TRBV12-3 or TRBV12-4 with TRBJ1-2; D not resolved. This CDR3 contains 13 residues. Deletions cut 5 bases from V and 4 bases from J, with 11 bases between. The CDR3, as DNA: TGTGCCAGCAGTCGAACGGGGAGCTATGGCTACACCTTC. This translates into CASSRTGSYGYTF.

The CDR3 DNA sequence: TGTGCCAGCAGTTACAAAACCTCAGGGGCGAACACTGAAGCTTTCTTT. Amino acids: CASSYKTSGANTEAFF. V usage is TRBV6-6 and J usage is TRBJ1-1; tentative D call: TRBD1 (6 bases). Per the germline V gene, CDR1 is MNHNY and CDR2 is SVGAGI (reference sequence). CDR3 size: 16 residues. The V end lost 2 bases, the J end lost 1 base, and 14 bases lay between the germline ends.

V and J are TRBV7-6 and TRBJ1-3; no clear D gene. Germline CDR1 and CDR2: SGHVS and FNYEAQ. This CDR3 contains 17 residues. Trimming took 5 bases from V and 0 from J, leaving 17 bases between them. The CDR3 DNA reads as TGTGCCAGCAGCCTATCTCAACCGGGATTCTCTGGAAACACCATATATTTT. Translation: CASSLSQPGFSGNTIYF.

The CDR3: CASVSSGTGAQPQHF. CDR3 nucleotide sequence: TGTGCCAGTGTTTCCTCCGGGACAGGGGCTCAGCCCCAGCATTTT. The chain links TRBV18 to TRBJ1-5; the match to TRBD1 covers 10 bases. This CDR3 is built from 15 residues. V lost 9 bases and J lost 6; bases outside the gene matches: 11. The germline V gene has CDR1 KGHSH and CDR2 LQKENI.

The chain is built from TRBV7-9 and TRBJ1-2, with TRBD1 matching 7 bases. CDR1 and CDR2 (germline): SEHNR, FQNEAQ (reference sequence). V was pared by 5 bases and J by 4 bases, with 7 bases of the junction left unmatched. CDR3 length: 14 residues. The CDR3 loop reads CASSPLGQSYGYTF. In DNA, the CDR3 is TGTGCCAGCAGCCCGCTGGGACAGAGCTATGGCTACACCTTC. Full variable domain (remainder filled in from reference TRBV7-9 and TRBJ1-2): DTGVSQNPRHKITKRGQNVTFRCDPISEHNRLYWYRQTLGQGPEFLTYFQNEAQLEKSRLLSDRFSAERPKGSFSTLEIQRTEQGDSAMYLCASSPLGQSYGYTFGSGTRLTVV.

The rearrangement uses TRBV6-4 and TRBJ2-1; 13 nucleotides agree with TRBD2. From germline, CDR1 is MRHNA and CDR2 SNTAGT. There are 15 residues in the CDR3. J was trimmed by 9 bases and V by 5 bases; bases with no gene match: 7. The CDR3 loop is CASSRTSGGASEQFF. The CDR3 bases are TGTGCCAGCAGTCGAACTAGCGGGGGGGCGAGTGAGCAGTTCTTC.

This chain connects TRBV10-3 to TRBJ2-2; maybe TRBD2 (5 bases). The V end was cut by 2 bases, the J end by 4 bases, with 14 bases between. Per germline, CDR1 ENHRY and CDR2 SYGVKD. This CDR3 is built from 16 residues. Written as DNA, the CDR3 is TGTGCCATCAGTGAGACAAGGACTGTGGGCACCGGGGAGCTGTTTTTT. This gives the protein CAISETRTVGTGELFF.

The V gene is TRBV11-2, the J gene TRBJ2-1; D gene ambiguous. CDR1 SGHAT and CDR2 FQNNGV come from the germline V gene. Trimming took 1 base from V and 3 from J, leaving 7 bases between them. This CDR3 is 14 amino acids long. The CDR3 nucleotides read TGTGCCAGCAGCTTAGTGGCAGTCTACAATGAGCAGTTCTTC. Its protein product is CASSLVAVYNEQFF.

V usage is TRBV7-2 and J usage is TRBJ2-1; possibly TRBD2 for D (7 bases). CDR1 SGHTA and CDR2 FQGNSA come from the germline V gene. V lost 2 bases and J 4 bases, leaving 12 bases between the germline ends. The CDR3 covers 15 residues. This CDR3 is CASSLRGDTYNEQFF. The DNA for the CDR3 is TGTGCCAGCAGCTTACGGGGGGACACTTACAATGAGCAGTTCTTC.

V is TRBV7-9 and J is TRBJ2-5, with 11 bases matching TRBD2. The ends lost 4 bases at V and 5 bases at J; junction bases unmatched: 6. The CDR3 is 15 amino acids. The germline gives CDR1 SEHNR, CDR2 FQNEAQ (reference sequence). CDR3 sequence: CASSWASGGSETQYF. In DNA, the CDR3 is TGTGCCAGCAGCTGGGCTAGCGGGGGGTCGGAGACCCAGTACTTC.

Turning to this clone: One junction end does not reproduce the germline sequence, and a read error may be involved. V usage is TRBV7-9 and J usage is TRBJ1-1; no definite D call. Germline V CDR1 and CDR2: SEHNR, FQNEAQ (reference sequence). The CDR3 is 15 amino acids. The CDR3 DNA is TGTGCCAGCAGCCCCGGGGTAGGCTTGAAAACTGAAGCTTTCTTT. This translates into CASSPGVGLKTEAFF.

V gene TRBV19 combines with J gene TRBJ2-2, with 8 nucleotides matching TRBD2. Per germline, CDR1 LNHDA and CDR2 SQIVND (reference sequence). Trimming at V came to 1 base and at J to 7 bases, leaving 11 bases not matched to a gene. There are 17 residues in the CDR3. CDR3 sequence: CASSIAGGPRTGGELFF. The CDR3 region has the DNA TGTGCCAGTAGTATAGCGGGGGGGCCGCGCACGGGCGGGGAGCTGTTTTTT.

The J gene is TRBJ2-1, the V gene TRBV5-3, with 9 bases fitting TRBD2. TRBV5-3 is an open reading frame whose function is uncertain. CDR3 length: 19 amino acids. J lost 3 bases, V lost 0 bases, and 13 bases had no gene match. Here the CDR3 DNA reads TGTGCCAGAAGCTTGGTGTCAGCGGGGGGCCCTTCCTACTACAATGAGCAGTTCTTC. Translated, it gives CARSLVSAGGPSYYNEQFF.

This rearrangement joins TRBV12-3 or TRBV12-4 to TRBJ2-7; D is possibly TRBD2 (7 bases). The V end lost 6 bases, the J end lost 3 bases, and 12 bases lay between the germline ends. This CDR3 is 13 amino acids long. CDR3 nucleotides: TGTGCCAGCAGAGGGGGGGCCGGCTACGAGCAGTACTTC. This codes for CASRGGAGYEQYF.

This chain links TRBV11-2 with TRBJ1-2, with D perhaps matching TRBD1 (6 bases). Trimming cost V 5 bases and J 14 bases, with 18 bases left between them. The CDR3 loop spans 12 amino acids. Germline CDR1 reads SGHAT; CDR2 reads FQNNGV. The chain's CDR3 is CASSPSSTGSTF. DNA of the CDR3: TGTGCCAGCAGCCCATCGAGCACAGGGAGTACCTTC. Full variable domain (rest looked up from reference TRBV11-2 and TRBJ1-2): EAGVAQSPRYKIIEKRQSVAFWCNPISGHATLYWYQQILGQGPKLLIQFQNNGVVDDSQLPKDRFSAERLKGVDSTLKIQPAKLEDSAVYLCASSPSSTGSTFGSGTRLTVV.

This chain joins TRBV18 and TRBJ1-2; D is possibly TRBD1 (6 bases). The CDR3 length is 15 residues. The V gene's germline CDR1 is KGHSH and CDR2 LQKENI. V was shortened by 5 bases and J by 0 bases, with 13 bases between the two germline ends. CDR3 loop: CASSAERQANYGYTF. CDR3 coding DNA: TGTGCCAGCTCAGCGGAGAGACAGGCTAACTATGGCTACACCTTC.

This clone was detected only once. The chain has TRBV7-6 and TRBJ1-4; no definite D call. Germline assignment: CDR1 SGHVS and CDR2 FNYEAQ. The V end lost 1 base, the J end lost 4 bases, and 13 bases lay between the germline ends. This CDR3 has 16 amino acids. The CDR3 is CASSLGVAGLNEKLFF. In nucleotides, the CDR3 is TGTGCCAGCAGCTTAGGAGTAGCCGGACTTAATGAAAAACTGTTTTTT.

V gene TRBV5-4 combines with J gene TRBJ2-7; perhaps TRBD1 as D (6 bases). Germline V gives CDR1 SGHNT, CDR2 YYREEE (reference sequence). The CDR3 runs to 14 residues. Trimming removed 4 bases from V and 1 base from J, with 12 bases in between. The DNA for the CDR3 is TGTGCCAGCAGCAACCGGGACACATCCTACGAGCAGTACTTC. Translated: CASSNRDTSYEQYF.

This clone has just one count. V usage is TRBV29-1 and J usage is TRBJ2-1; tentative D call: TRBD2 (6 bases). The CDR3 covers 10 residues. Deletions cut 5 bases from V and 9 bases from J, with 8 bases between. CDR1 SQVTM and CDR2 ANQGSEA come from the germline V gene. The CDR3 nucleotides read TGCAGCGTTTCGGAGGGTGAGCAGTTCTTC. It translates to CSVSEGEQFF.

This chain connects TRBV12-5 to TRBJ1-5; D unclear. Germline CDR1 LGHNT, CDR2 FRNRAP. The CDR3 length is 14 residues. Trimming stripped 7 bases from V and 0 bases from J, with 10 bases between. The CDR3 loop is CASAPGFSNQPQHF. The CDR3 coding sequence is TGTGCTAGTGCCCCGGGATTTAGCAATCAGCCCCAGCATTTT.